The rows below give T cell receptor beta chains drawn from one sample of a study of identical twins. TCRdb used MiXCR to reprocess the 5' RACE reads, holding one entry per CDR3 protein. This sample has about 790,000 distinct CDR3 sequences, with 15% to 20% found just once. The same sample was also studied in work on T cells expressing NK-cell markers.

Sequencing used PBMCs. The receptors here all came from a woman under 30 in good health. The CDR3 runs from the conserved cysteine through the conserved F or W. The D gene is left open where the match is weak. Clone size appears in some rows only: once, few, many, or a class for an expanded clone.

V,size,J,D,DNA,CDR3
TRBV5-5,NA,TRBJ1-1,NA,TGTGCCAGCAGCTTGATCGGGACGGTGAACACTGAAGCTTTCTTT,CASSLIGTVNTEAFF
TRBV9,few,TRBJ1-2,TRBD1,TGTGCCAGCAGCGTCGACCTGGACAGGGGCCTTGGCTACACCTTC,CASSVDLDRGLGYTF
TRBV7-9,NA,TRBJ1-2,NA,TGTGCCAGCAGCTTAGAGTCGGGATTGAACTATGGCTACACCTTC,CASSLESGLNYGYTF
TRBV7-9,few,TRBJ2-7,NA,TGTGCCAGCAGCACAGGGACTAACTTTCCCTACGAGCAGTACTTC,CASSTGTNFPYEQYF
TRBV11-2,NA,TRBJ2-1,TRBD2,TGTGCCAGCAGCTTAGAAGGGACTAGCGGACACAATGAGCAGTTCTTC,CASSLEGTSGHNEQFF
TRBV10-3,few,TRBJ2-3,TRBD2,TGTGCCATCAGTAGCGGGGCCAACACAGATACGCAGTATTTT,CAISSGANTDTQYF
TRBV11-2,few,TRBJ2-7,TRBD2,TGTGCCAGCAGCTTAACTAGCGGGAGGTTAGACGAGCAGTACTTC,CASSLTSGRLDEQYF
TRBV7-2,NA,TRBJ2-3,NA,TGTGCCAGCAGCTATCTGACAGGCCCGGCAGATACGCAGTATTTT,CASSYLTGPADTQYF
TRBV10-3,NA,TRBJ2-1,NA,TGTGCCATCAGTGAGGGAAACAATGAGCAGTTCTTC,CAISEGNNEQFF
TRBV12-3/TRBV12-4,many,TRBJ2-7,NA,TGTGCCAGCAGTCGTGGACCTTCCTACGAGCAGTACTTC,CASSRGPSYEQYF
TRBV20-1,few,TRBJ2-5,NA,TGCAGTGCTAGAGTGGGCGGTCGGGAGACCCAGTACTTC,CSARVGGRETQYF
TRBV19,NA,TRBJ2-7,NA,TGTGCCAGTAGTATTGTTCCCACAGGAGGGTCCTACGAGCAGTACTTC,CASSIVPTGGSYEQYF
TRBV25-1,NA,TRBJ2-7,TRBD1,TGTGCCAGCAGTGACAGGGGGACAGGGGGCTCCTACGAGCAGTACTTC,CASSDRGTGGSYEQYF
TRBV7-9,NA,TRBJ2-7,NA,TGTGCCAGCAGGCCACTAGCCTACGAGCAGTACTTC,CASRPLAYEQYF
TRBV20-1,few,TRBJ1-1,NA,TGCAGTGGTGGCACGACCACTGAAGCTTTCTTT,CSGGTTTEAFF